Following are 15 T cell receptor beta chains from one sample sequenced in a study of CD8 T cells in ankylosing spondylitis. TCRdb re-derived calls from the 5' RACE reads in MiXCR, one entry per CDR3 protein. The table records approximately 520,000 distinct CDR3 sequences, 5.3% of them present only once. Broader study findings: A motif of 7 to 9 highly homologous TCR beta variants was seen as apparently characteristic of ankylosing spondylitis blood.

Antigens of these TCRs are unknown. Sequencing input: blood, either unsorted or a sorted T cell fraction (not recorded which). These receptors came from a male donor with ankylosing spondylitis.

The table lists this clonotype with many counts. The rearrangement uses TRBV7-3 and TRBJ1-1; D is unclear. The CDR3 runs to 15 residues. The germline CDR1 and CDR2 sequences are SGHTA and FQGTGA. V gave up 5 bases and J gave up 0 bases, with 13 bases separating them. CDR3 sequence reads: CASSPISGVNTEAFF. Here the CDR3 DNA reads TGTGCCAGCAGCCCTATTAGCGGGGTGAACACTGAAGCTTTCTTT.

This clonotype was picked up a small number of times. This sequence joins TRBV11-2 and TRBJ2-5; D possibly corresponds to TRBD2 (6 bases). Trimming cost V 5 bases and J 7 bases, with 14 bases left between them. CDR1 and CDR2 from the germline V gene are SGHAT and FQNNGV. The CDR3 length is 13 residues. The CDR3 bases are TGTGCCAGCAGCCGCCGGGACTCGGGGACCCAGTACTTC. This encodes CASSRRDSGTQYF.

The chain uses TRBV27 and TRBJ2-3, with 7 bases lining up with TRBD2. The CDR3 sequence is 17 residues long. V was clipped by 6 bases and J by 5 bases; unmatched bases: 17. The germline CDR1 and CDR2 sequences are MNHEY and SMNVEV (reference sequence). The DNA of the CDR3 is TGTGCCAGCAGCCCCATGGTGTTGTCTCGCGGGGGAGATACGCAGTATTTT. Its translation: CASSPMVLSRGGDTQYF.

This clonotype was picked up a small number of times. This chain links TRBV6-2 or TRBV6-3 with TRBJ2-7; the match to TRBD1 covers 9 bases. From germline, CDR1 is MNHEY and CDR2 SVGEGT. The CDR3 runs to 12 residues. The ends lost 9 bases at V and 5 bases at J; junction bases unmatched: 5. CDR3 coding DNA: TGTGCCAGTCGGGACAGGGACCACGAGCAGTACTTC. Protein sequence: CASRDRDHEQYF.

This clonotype was counted ten times or more. V usage is TRBV7-9 and J usage is TRBJ1-1; maybe TRBD1 (5 bases). This CDR3 has 14 residues. The germline V gene has CDR1 SEHNR and CDR2 FQNEAQ (reference sequence). The V and J ends lost 4 bases and 3 bases respectively, with 12 bases between them. The CDR3 sequence is CASSSQGFDTEAFF. Here the CDR3 DNA reads TGTGCCAGCAGCTCCCAGGGTTTCGACACTGAAGCTTTCTTT.

This clonotype appeared a few times. V and J are TRBV5-1 and TRBJ1-2; TRBD1 matches at 9 bases. CDR1 SGHRS and CDR2 YFSETQ come from the germline V gene. The CDR3 is made up of 14 amino acids. J lost 7 bases, V lost 3 bases, and 7 bases had no gene match. CDR3 nucleotides: TGCGCCAGCAGCTGGATCGGACAGGGGATTGGCTACACCTTC. It yields the protein CASSWIGQGIGYTF.

In its sample, this clonotype was seen many times. At one boundary the junction diverges from the germline segment, which might be a read error. The chain is built from TRBV7-7 and TRBJ2-2; weak D call: TRBD1 (6 bases). Per germline, CDR1 SSHAT and CDR2 FNYEAQ (reference sequence). The CDR3 is 13 amino acids. The CDR3 nucleotides are TGTGCTAGCAGCTCGCAGGGGCCCGGGGAGCTGTTTTTT. Translation gives CASSSQGPGELFF.

The table lists this clonotype with many counts. The rearrangement joins TRBV11-2 to TRBJ2-1; 11 nucleotides agree with TRBD2. J gave up 3 bases and V 4 bases, and 14 bases lay outside the gene matches. The CDR3 extends over 19 amino acids. Germline V gene data show CDR1 as SGHAT and CDR2 as FQNNGV. The CDR3 sequence: CASSSRGTSGIKDYNEQFF. CDR3 DNA sequence: TGTGCCAGCAGCTCAAGAGGGACTAGCGGTATTAAGGACTACAATGAGCAGTTCTTC.

This clonotype appeared many times. The chain joins TRBV28 to TRBJ1-1; D unclear. Trimming removed 6 bases at V and 2 bases at J, with 13 bases between. The germline gives CDR1 MDHEN, CDR2 SYDVKM. This CDR3 has 14 residues. This CDR3 is CASSPGRTNTEAFF. CDR3 DNA: TGTGCCAGCAGCCCCGGGAGGACCAACACTGAAGCTTTCTTT.

This clonotype was seen repeatedly, ten times or more. The chain joins TRBV20-1 to TRBJ1-3; D is ambiguous. The germline V and J ends were trimmed by 3 bases and 0 bases, with 6 bases remaining between them. Germline-derived CDR1 and CDR2 are DFQATT and SNEGSKA (reference sequence). This CDR3 is 13 amino acids long. The CDR3 nucleotides read TGCAGTGCTAGCGTAAGCTCTGGAAACACCATATATTTT. This gives the protein CSASVSSGNTIYF.

This clonotype was observed many times. The gene calls are TRBV4-3 and TRBJ1-6; D may be TRBD1 (6 bases). The CDR3 has 16 amino acids. Trimming removed 1 base from V and 7 bases from J, with 14 bases in between. The germline CDR1 and CDR2 sequences are LGHNA and YSLEER. CDR3 amino acids: CASSQGRQVRNSPLHF. The CDR3 DNA reads as TGCGCCAGCAGCCAAGGGCGACAGGTCCGAAATTCACCCCTCCACTTT.

This clonotype was detected many times. The genes are TRBV3-1 and TRBJ2-3; no definite D call. Between the trimmed V and J ends, which lost 5 bases and 4 bases, there was a span of 7 bases. The CDR3 is 12 residues long. Per germline, CDR1 LGHDT and CDR2 YNNKEL (reference sequence). CDR3 in DNA: TGTGCCAGCAGCACACTTGCAGATACGCAGTATTTT. Its protein product is CASSTLADTQYF.

There are many counts of this clonotype. The CDR3 protein is CAISARTSGLQETQYF. The CDR3 DNA follows: TGTGCCATCAGTGCGCGGACTAGCGGGCTCCAAGAGACCCAGTACTTC. The chain is built from TRBV10-3 and TRBJ2-5; 11 bases are shared with TRBD2. V shed 4 bases and J 1 base; nucleotides not matched to a gene: 5. This CDR3 has 16 residues. CDR1 ENHRY and CDR2 SYGVKD come from the germline V gene.

Many counts were recorded for this clonotype. The chain has TRBV7-6 and TRBJ1-1; possibly TRBD1 for D (6 bases). The CDR3 loop spans 15 amino acids. The germline CDR1 and CDR2 sequences are SGHVS and FNYEAQ. V lost 5 bases and J lost 1, with 14 bases in between. CDR3 in DNA: TGTGCCAGCAGCCTCAACAGGGCTGGGAACACTGAAGCTTTCTTT. This encodes CASSLNRAGNTEAFF.

This clonotype has only a few counts. This sequence joins TRBV11-2 and TRBJ2-7; TRBD1 might be the D (7 bases). The CDR3 is 15 amino acids. Trimming took off 3 bases at V and 3 bases at J, with 15 bases between the two ends. CDR1 SGHAT and CDR2 FQNNGV come from the germline V gene. CDR3 bases: TGTGCCAGCAGCTTTTCAGGGGGGCCAAGCTACGAGCAGTACTTC. Translating gives CASSFSGGPSYEQYF.